Below are 28 T cell receptor beta chains sequenced from a single sample in a study of OX40 agonist ivuxolimab in advanced cancers. Profiling relied on immunoSEQ multiplex PCR, and the TCRdb table lists in-frame clones only, not all of them. In the table there are about 30,000 clones, more than 60% of which are singletons. The source was CD4+ or CD8+ T cells sorted from blood, collected in a trial of the OX40 agonist ivuxolimab. The receptors originated from an adult with an advanced solid tumor such as melanoma, head and neck, liver or kidney cancer.

V usage is TRBV7-9 and J usage is TRBJ1-3, with a possible D match to TRBD1 (5 bases). There are 19 residues in the CDR3. CDR1 is SEHNR and CDR2 is FQNEAQ in the germline V gene (reference sequence). V lost 5 bases and J lost 7, with 30 bases in between. CDR3 DNA sequence: TGTGCCAGCAGCCTCGTGATCCATCTGGGCGGCGGGGGATTGAACACCATATATTTT. Translating it yields CASSLVIHLGGGGLNTIYF. The variable domain in full, completed from reference TRBV7-9 and TRBJ1-3, reads DTGVSQNPRHKITKRGQNVTFRCDPISEHNRLYWYRQTLGQGPEFLTYFQNEAQLEKSRLLSDRFSAERPKGSFSTLEIQRTEQGDSAMYLCASSLVIHLGGGGLNTIYFGEGSWLTVV.

The rearrangement links TRBV2 to TRBJ1-5, with D perhaps TRBD1 (5 bases). The germline gives CDR1 SNHLY, CDR2 FYNNEI. Trimming shortened V by 1 base and J by 6 bases, and 10 bases separated the two germline ends. The length of the CDR3 is 14 residues. The CDR3 loop reads CASSEGGEGQPQHF. The DNA of the CDR3 is TGTGCCAGCAGTGAAGGGGGGGAAGGTCAGCCCCAGCATTTT.

A single count supports this clone. The V call is TRBV10-2, the J call TRBJ1-2; TRBD1 aligns across 10 bases. The V gene's germline CDR1 is WSHSY and CDR2 SAAADI. This CDR3 is 16 amino acids long. The V segment lost 5 bases and the J segment 1 base; nucleotides outside the gene matches: 7. The CDR3 loop is CASSRSGQGFNYGYTF. The CDR3 DNA reads as TGCGCCAGCAGTAGGTCGGGACAGGGGTTTAACTATGGCTACACCTTC.

In its sample, this clone ranks as medium-sized. V is TRBV7-9 and J is TRBJ1-1, with D uncertain. The V gene's germline CDR1 is SEHNR and CDR2 FQNEAQ (reference sequence). This CDR3 contains 12 residues. Trimming pared 4 bases from V and 10 bases from J, leaving 13 bases between. The CDR3 sequence is CASSWPVVGAFF. The CDR3 DNA reads TGTGCCAGCAGCTGGCCTGTGGTAGGAGCTTTCTTT.

The V call is TRBV4-2, the J call TRBJ2-1, with D unresolved. The V gene's germline CDR1 is LGHNA and CDR2 YNFKEQ. V was trimmed by 4 bases and J by 4 bases, leaving 14 bases between them. The CDR3 has 15 amino acids. CDR3 in amino acids: CASSPWVVTYNEQFF. Here the CDR3 DNA reads TGTGCCAGCAGCCCCTGGGTAGTTACTTACAATGAGCAGTTCTTC.

V is TRBV2 and J is TRBJ2-1; D is ambiguous. The ends were cut back, 7 bases at V and 5 bases at J, with 9 bases in the middle. CDR1 SNHLY and CDR2 FYNNEI come from the germline V gene. The CDR3 runs to 12 residues. The CDR3 DNA sequence: TGTGCCAGCAAACTACCTGACAATGAGCAGTTCTTC. This codes for CASKLPDNEQFF.

The rearrangement uses TRBV19 and TRBJ1-2; D ambiguous. CDR1 and CDR2 from the germline V gene are LNHDA and SQIVND (reference sequence). Trimming took off 4 bases at V and 5 bases at J, with 20 bases between the two ends. This CDR3 contains 16 residues. The DNA of the CDR3 is TGTGCCAGTAGTACCCCCACAGAGGTCCCCCGTTATGGCTACACCTTC. Protein sequence: CASSTPTEVPRYGYTF.

The chain uses TRBV10-2 and TRBJ1-2; 10 bases match TRBD1. This CDR3 is 16 amino acids long. CDR1 WSHSY and CDR2 SAAADI come from the germline V gene. V trimming: 2 bases; J trimming: 5 bases; junction bases outside the gene matches: 8. CDR3 residues: CASSELRQGAQYGYTF. CDR3 bases: TGCGCCAGCAGTGAGCTTCGACAGGGGGCTCAGTATGGCTACACCTTC.

The sample holds a few counts of this clone. The chain has TRBV28 and TRBJ1-1; D gene ambiguous. V lost 8 bases and J 1 base, leaving 11 bases between the germline ends. The CDR3 runs to 13 residues. Germline V CDR1 and CDR2: MDHEN, SYDVKM. CDR3 nucleotide sequence: TGTGCCAGCCCCCCGGAAAAGAACACTGAAGCTTTCTTT. Residues: CASPPEKNTEAFF.

J is TRBJ1-5 and V is TRBV28; TRBD1 might be the D (6 bases). The CDR3 runs to 15 residues. Trimming pared 3 bases from V and 6 bases from J, leaving 15 bases between. Germline CDR1 is MDHEN and CDR2 is SYDVKM. The CDR3 loop reads CASSFRTERSQPQHF. The CDR3 region has the DNA TGTGCCAGCAGTTTTCGGACAGAAAGAAGTCAGCCCCAGCATTTT.

The rearrangement uses TRBV5-4 and TRBJ1-2; 8 bases match TRBD1. After removal of 4 bases from V and 9 bases from J, the junction contained 8 bases not matched to a gene. Germline V gene lookup returns CDR1 SGHNT and CDR2 YYREEE (reference sequence). This CDR3 contains 13 residues. The CDR3 here is CASSSGQGRSYTF. In nucleotides, the CDR3 is TGTGCCAGCAGCAGCGGACAGGGCAGGAGCTACACCTTC.

This chain joins TRBV15 and TRBJ2-5; D perhaps matches TRBD1 (6 bases). The assigned J gene may be wrong: the sequence end matches TRBJ2-7 better. The CDR3 runs to 13 residues. Per germline, CDR1 LNHNV and CDR2 YYDKDF (reference sequence). The chain's CDR3 is CATSNLQGYEQYF. Written as DNA, the CDR3 is TGTGCCACCAGCAACTTACAGGGCTACGAGCAGTACTTC.

V gene TRBV7-9 combines with J gene TRBJ1-5, with D uncertain. The V gene lost 0 bases and the J gene lost 5 bases, with 8 bases spanning the gap. The CDR3 contains 14 residues. CDR1 is SEHNR, CDR2 FQNEAQ, per germline (reference sequence). The CDR3 bases are TGTGCCAGCAGCTTAGCGGATCTGGATCAGCCCCAGCATTTT. Translating it yields CASSLADLDQPQHF.

The chain recombines TRBV10-2 with TRBJ2-3; 14 bases match TRBD2. Trimming at V came to 4 bases and at J to 5 bases, leaving 14 bases not matched to a gene. The CDR3 runs 19 residues. Germline V CDR1 and CDR2: WSHSY, SAAADI. DNA for the CDR3: TGCGCCAGCAGTGGGCGACTAGCGGGGGGGCCTCAGGGAGGAGATACGCAGTATTTT. Its protein is CASSGRLAGGPQGGDTQYF.

The J gene is TRBJ1-6, the V gene TRBV6-5; 8 bases match TRBD1. V lost 2 bases, J lost 5 bases, and 2 bases stayed unmatched. The CDR3 contains 15 residues. The germline gives CDR1 MNHEY, CDR2 SVGAGI. CDR3 DNA sequence: TGTGCCAGCAGTTACGGGACAGGCCATAATTCACCCCTCCACTTT. Amino acids: CASSYGTGHNSPLHF.

This clone was recorded a few times. V and J are TRBV6-5 and TRBJ1-6, with a possible D match to TRBD1 (6 bases). Trimming removed 3 bases at V and 8 bases at J, with 14 bases between. The CDR3 is 15 residues long. Germline V gives CDR1 MNHEY, CDR2 SVGAGI. The CDR3 bases are TGTGCCAGCAGTTATGGGGGGCGGGTAGATTCACCCCTCCACTTT. It is translated as CASSYGGRVDSPLHF.

The genes are TRBV2 and TRBJ2-2; D perhaps matches TRBD1 (5 bases). Trimming removed 4 bases from V and 3 bases from J, with 12 bases in between. CDR1 and CDR2 from the germline V gene are SNHLY and FYNNEI. CDR3 size: 15 residues. CDR3: CASSVIGADTGELFF. In nucleotides, the CDR3 is TGTGCCAGCAGTGTAATAGGGGCGGACACCGGGGAGCTGTTTTTT.

This chain connects TRBV19 to TRBJ1-5; TRBD1 agrees at 10 bases. CDR3 length equals 16 residues. V was clipped by 6 bases and J by 1 base; unmatched bases: 6. CDR1 is LNHDA, CDR2 SQIVND, per germline (reference sequence). CDR3 amino acids: CASSRTGGRSNQPQHF. The CDR3 DNA sequence: TGTGCCAGTAGCCGGACAGGGGGTAGAAGCAATCAGCCCCAGCATTTT.

Points on this clone: The junction differs from germline at one of its ends, possibly a read error. CDR3 residues: CASSFEGPYGYTF. The CDR3 bases are TGTGCCAGCAGCTTCGAGGGGCCCTATGGCTACACCTTC. The chain is built from TRBV5-3 and TRBJ1-2, with D possibly matching TRBD1 (5 bases). TRBV5-3 is an ORF for which the function is uncertain. The CDR3 has 13 residues.

The chain has TRBV14 and TRBJ2-1; 11 positions match TRBD2. The CDR3 covers 19 residues. Germline CDR1 is SGHDN and CDR2 is FVKESK. The ends lost 5 bases at V and 8 bases at J; junction bases unmatched: 20. The CDR3 DNA sequence: TGTGCCAGCAGCTTCATTCTAGCGGGGGGATTAGTCCCAGTCTATGAGCAGTTCTTC. It yields the protein CASSFILAGGLVPVYEQFF.

The genes are TRBV30 and TRBJ2-1; 9 positions agree with TRBD2. CDR1 and CDR2 (germline): GTSNPN, SVGIG (reference sequence). The trim removed 4 bases at V and 3 bases at J, leaving 25 bases unmatched. The CDR3 extends over 21 amino acids. CDR3 sequence (DNA): TGTGCCTGGACCCTCAATGGGGCCGCGGGGGGGATAGTCCCAGTCTACAATGAGCAGTTCTTC. It translates to CAWTLNGAAGGIVPVYNEQFF.

The chain carries TRBV7-6 and TRBJ2-1; D gene uncertain. This CDR3 has 15 residues. Germline V gives CDR1 SGHVS, CDR2 FNYEAQ. With 5 bases removed from V and 0 bases from J, the gap between germline ends came to 11 bases. The CDR3 protein is CASSDRQSSYNEQFF. CDR3 nucleotide sequence: TGTGCCAGCAGCGATCGTCAGAGCTCCTACAATGAGCAGTTCTTC.

The J gene is TRBJ1-1, the V gene TRBV7-2, with D uncertain. This CDR3 region has 15 residues. V was pared by 1 base and J by 0 bases, with 9 bases between. Germline V CDR1 and CDR2: SGHTA, FQGNSA. This chain's CDR3 is CASSLEPGMNTEAFF. Written as DNA, the CDR3 is TGTGCCAGCAGCTTAGAACCGGGGATGAACACTGAAGCTTTCTTT. The full variable domain, completed using reference TRBV7-2 and TRBJ1-1, is GAGVSQSPSNKVTEKGKDVELRCDPISGHTALYWYRQSLGQGLEFLIYFQGNSAPDKSGLPSDRFSAERTGGSVSTLTIQRTQQEDSAVYLCASSLEPGMNTEAFFGQGTRLTVV.

The sample holds one count of this clone. The V call is TRBV30, the J call TRBJ2-7; 10 nucleotides align to TRBD1. The trim removed 0 bases at V and 3 bases at J, leaving 2 bases unmatched. The CDR3 length is 14 residues. The V gene's germline CDR1 is GTSNPN and CDR2 SVGIG (reference sequence). DNA for the CDR3: TGTGCCTGGAGTGTGGGGACAGGGGACTACGAGCAGTACTTC. This encodes CAWSVGTGDYEQYF.

V usage is TRBV27 and J usage is TRBJ1-4, with 9 nucleotides matching TRBD1. Germline V gives CDR1 MNHEY, CDR2 SMNVEV (reference sequence). The CDR3 has 19 residues. The trim removed 4 bases at V and 10 bases at J, leaving 22 bases unmatched. CDR3 coding DNA: TGTGCCAGCAGTTACCGGGACAGGGAACTCCCCTGGGAGGACGGAAAACTGTTTTTT. This translates into CASSYRDRELPWEDGKLFF.

The genes are TRBV7-9 and TRBJ1-4, with D maybe TRBD1 (6 bases). CDR3 length equals 16 residues. V was clipped by 5 bases and J by 4 bases, with 17 bases between them. From germline, CDR1 is SEHNR and CDR2 FQNEAQ (reference sequence). The CDR3 DNA reads as TGTGCCAGCAGCCCCCTGACGGGACACCTTAATGAAAAACTGTTTTTT. It codes for CASSPLTGHLNEKLFF.

This clone was observed once. The gene calls are TRBV6-5 and TRBJ1-2, with D tentatively TRBD1 (5 bases). The V end lost 7 bases, the J end lost 8 bases, and 20 bases lay between the germline ends. Germline loops: CDR1 MNHEY, CDR2 SVGAGI. There are 14 residues in the CDR3. The chain's CDR3 is CASTFSFGGGGYTF. For the CDR3, the DNA is TGTGCCAGCACCTTCTCATTCGGGGGAGGAGGCTACACCTTC.

The rearrangement uses TRBV2 and TRBJ2-5; D is undetermined. V gave up 6 bases and J gave up 4 bases, with 6 bases separating them. The CDR3 has 11 amino acids. Germline assignment: CDR1 SNHLY and CDR2 FYNNEI. The CDR3 sequence is CASSPPETQYF. The CDR3 DNA is TGTGCCAGCAGCCCCCCAGAGACCCAGTACTTC. The entire variable domain, with the rest obtained from reference TRBV2 and TRBJ2-5, is as follows: EPEVTQTPSHQVTQMGQEVILRCVPISNHLYFYWYRQILGQKVEFLVSFYNNEISEKSEIFDDQFSVERPDGSNFTLKIRSTKLEDSAMYFCASSPPETQYFGPGTRLLVL.